The source of this TCR beta chain is a study of blood T cell repertoires in COVID-19. Sequencing used immunoSEQ multiplex PCR; TCRdb keeps in-frame clones, though not all of them. Of 200,000 to 250,000 clones in the sample, 82% are singletons; the top ten hold about 3.4%. Germline CDR1 reads MNHEY; CDR2 reads SVGAGI. The CDR3 has 12 residues. V was shortened by 5 bases and J by 7 bases, with 10 bases between the two germline ends. The V gene is TRBV6-5, the J gene TRBJ2-3, with D unresolved. The source of this sequence is a woman between 55 and 75 years old who had recovered from COVID-19. The sequencing sample was made of PBMCs or T cells enriched from blood (not recorded which). The CDR3 protein is CASSRLGNTQYF. The DNA for the CDR3 is TGTGCCAGCAGTCGACTCGGAAATACGCAGTATTTT.